Listed here are 18 T cell receptor beta chains from one sample, sequenced in a study of tumor-infiltrating lymphocytes in primary liver carcinoma. From roughly 500 ng total RNA, TCR beta cDNA was generated with a primer in the constant region. Modified slightly, ARM-PCR produced TCR beta libraries over three nested multiplex PCR rounds. For approximately 9 cycles apiece, the opening two PCR rounds ran with TRBV1-TRBV30 forward primers and a C-beta reverse primer. TCRdb re-derived calls from the multiplex PCR reads in MiXCR, one entry per CDR3 protein. The data show 40,000 to 45,000 distinct CDR3 sequences, over 70% seen once. Total RNA and DNA came together from approximately 20-30 mg of bulk tissue without cell sorting. The sequencing sample was made of liver tumor tissue from sampling region 2. Subset in this sample: tumor region T2, inferior pole. The receptors were gathered from a man aged 35 to 55 with primary liver carcinoma and hepatitis B virus infection.

About this clonotype itself: Germline and junction disagree at one end, which may indicate a read error. As DNA, the CDR3 is TGTGTCAGCAATAGCGGGAGGGAAAACATACAGTACTTC. Amino acid sequence: CVSNSGRENIQYF. The chain combines TRBV28 with TRBJ2-4, with 11 bases aligning to TRBD2. The CDR3 length is 13 residues. Germline V gene lookup returns CDR1 MDHEN and CDR2 SYDVKM.

The chain carries TRBV29-1 and TRBJ1-2; D is unresolved. CDR1 and CDR2 from the germline V gene are SQVTM and ANQGSEA. V lost 6 bases to trimming and J lost 2 bases, with 10 bases between them. CDR3 size: 12 residues. The CDR3 DNA is TGCAGCGTAGGAGGACTGAACTATGGCTACACCTTC. This codes for CSVGGLNYGYTF.

This clonotype showed up many times. The gene calls are TRBV20-1 and TRBJ2-5; D may be TRBD2 (6 bases). With 1 base removed from V and 5 bases from J, the gap between germline ends came to 8 bases. The CDR3 runs 12 residues. The germline CDR1 and CDR2 sequences are DFQATT and SNEGSKA (reference sequence). The DNA for the CDR3 is TGCAGTGCTAGAGTGGGAGGCGAGACCCAGTACTTC. Its translation: CSARVGGETQYF.

Comment on this clonotype: In this CDR3 the conserved last residue, phenylalanine or tryptophan, is missing, so a read error is likely. The DNA is omitted, as the CDR3 cannot be located on it reliably, and the CDR3 follows TCRdb's listing. This chain connects TRBV11-1 to TRBJ2-4; the D call of TRBD2 is as the table states it, not checked on the DNA. Termini included, the CDR3 measures 17 amino acids. Germline CDR1 and CDR2: SGHAT and FQDESV (reference sequence). The CDR3: CTSSLPGTSGTKNIQYY.

This clonotype has a count of ten or more. V gene TRBV10-2 combines with J gene TRBJ2-1; TRBD2 matches at 12 bases. The CDR3 contains 16 residues. J lost 5 bases, V lost 3 bases, and 5 bases had no gene match. In germline, CDR1 is WSHSY, CDR2 SAAADI. The CDR3, as DNA: TGCGCCAGCAGTGACTGGACTAGCGGGATCAACAATGAGCAGTTCTTC. Translation gives CASSDWTSGINNEQFF.

This clonotype appeared a few times. The J gene is TRBJ2-7, the V gene TRBV20-1; D possibly uses TRBD1 or TRBD2 (5 bases each). Deletions cut 1 base from V and 4 bases from J, with 11 bases between. This CDR3 contains 13 residues. CDR1 and CDR2 (germline): DFQATT, SNEGSKA (reference sequence). The CDR3 DNA sequence: TGCAGTGCTAGAGGGGGGAGAGAGTACGAGCAGTACTTC. This sequence encodes CSARGGREYEQYF.

A word on this clonotype: The junction departs from germline at one end; a sequencing error may be responsible. This chain links TRBV30 with TRBJ1-6; D is undetermined. This CDR3 has 14 amino acids. The germline gives CDR1 GTSNPN, CDR2 SVGIG (reference sequence). DNA for the CDR3: TGTGCCTGGAGTCTGATGAGACCCGGGTCACCACTCCACTTT. This gives the protein CAWSLMRPGSPLHF.

This clonotype appeared once. Compared with germline, one end of the junction differs, possibly owing to a read error. The gene calls are TRBV29-1 and TRBJ1-1; D may be TRBD1 (5 bases). The CDR3 extends over 11 amino acids. Germline V gene sequence: CDR1 SQVTM, CDR2 ANQGSEA. In nucleotides, the CDR3 is TGCAGCGTTGACGGGGGAACTGAAACTTTCTTT. Encoded protein: CSVDGGTETFF.

On this clonotype itself: A much larger clone lies one base from this, so it may be a read error. The V call is TRBV6-2 or TRBV6-3, the J call TRBJ2-7; D is undetermined. The CDR3 runs to 14 residues. Germline CDR1 MNHEY, CDR2 SVGEGT. V was pared by 5 bases and J by 2 bases, with 13 bases between. The CDR3, as DNA: TGTGCCAGCAGTCAAAGGACGAAGCCCTACGAGCAGTACTTC. It specifies CASSQRTKPYEQYF.

In regard to this clonotype: Relative to the germline gene, one junction end is altered; a read error may explain this. The rearrangement uses TRBV6-1 and TRBJ2-7; 9 nucleotides match TRBD2. CDR1 MNHNS and CDR2 SASEGT come from the germline V gene. The CDR3 has 15 residues. Written as DNA, the CDR3 is TGTGCCTGCAGTGTCTCGACTAGCGGATCCTTCGAGCAGTACTTC. It is translated as CACSVSTSGSFEQYF.

This clonotype was counted at least ten times. The chain carries TRBV11-2 and TRBJ2-5, with a weak D call TRBD1 (6 bases). Germline V lookup: CDR1 SGHAT, CDR2 FQNNGV. V was clipped by 2 bases and J by 5 bases, with 12 bases between them. The CDR3 consists of 14 residues. CDR3 residues: CASSLYRDRETQYF. The CDR3 coding sequence is TGTGCCAGCAGCTTATACAGGGATAGGGAGACCCAGTACTTC.

CDR3 in DNA: TGTGCCTGCATCCCGGGAATTGAGGCTTTCTTT. The encoded protein is CACIPGIEAFF. The gene calls are TRBV4-2 and TRBJ1-1, with no clear D. CDR1 and CDR2 (germline): LGHNA, YNFKEQ. This CDR3 is 11 amino acids long. Trimming left V 11 bases short and J 11 bases short, with 18 bases between.

About this clonotype itself: At one boundary the junction diverges from the germline segment, which might be a read error. The chain recombines TRBV7-9 with TRBJ2-1, with D possibly being TRBD1 (6 bases). Looked up from germline, CDR1 is SEHNR and CDR2 is FQNEAQ (reference sequence). The CDR3 contains 15 residues. The CDR3 is CASSLTQGMNNEQLF. CDR3 nucleotides: TGTGCCAGCAGTTTGACCCAGGGGATGAACAATGAGCAGCTCTTC.

About this clonotype itself: A clone one base away is much larger, so this may be a read error. J is TRBJ2-7 and V is TRBV6-2 or TRBV6-3, with TRBD2 matching 10 bases. Germline V CDR1 and CDR2: MNHEY, SVGEGT. V lost 6 bases to trimming and J lost 4 bases; unmatched junction nucleotides: 6. The CDR3 totals 14 residues. The CDR3 sequence: CASRNSGRMYEQYF. The CDR3 bases are TGTGCCAGCAGGAATAGCGGGAGGATGTACGAGCAGTACTTC.

For this clonotype: One end of the junction does not line up with germline, which may come from a read error. This sequence joins TRBV4-1 and TRBJ1-5; D might be TRBD1 (5 bases). Germline CDR1 and CDR2: MGHRA and YSYEKL. There are 14 residues in the CDR3. In DNA form, the CDR3 reads TGCGCCAGCAGCCAAGGGCTCCCGCTGGGGCCCCGGCATTTT. Translated, it gives CASSQGLPLGPRHF.

The V gene is TRBV12-3 or TRBV12-4, the J gene TRBJ2-4; 9 positions match TRBD1. With 6 bases clipped from V and 6 bases from J, the junction kept 15 bases outside the gene matches. The length of the CDR3 is 17 residues. For the CDR3, the DNA is TGTGCCAGCAGCTTTTATGGCCCGGGACAGGGTATAAACATTCAGTACTTC. Protein: CASSFYGPGQGINIQYF.

This clonotype counts as medium-sized. J is TRBJ2-2 and V is TRBV5-4; 7 bases fit TRBD2. V was clipped by 3 bases and J by 2 bases; unmatched bases: 7. CDR1 is SGHNT and CDR2 is YYREEE in the germline V gene (reference sequence). The CDR3 has 16 amino acids. The CDR3 loop is CASSSSLAANTGELFF. The CDR3 region has the DNA TGTGCCAGCAGCTCTAGCCTAGCGGCCAACACCGGGGAGCTGTTTTTT.

This clonotype was found a few times. Likely a read error: the CDR3 ends without its conserved phenylalanine or tryptophan. No DNA is shown, since the ends of the CDR3 on it are uncertain; the CDR3 is the one TCRdb lists. The chain is built from TRBV6-5 and TRBJ2-5; the listed D gene, TRBD2, was not tested against the DNA. The CDR3 adds up to 14 amino acids, both ends counted. Per germline, CDR1 MNHEY and CDR2 SVGAGI. The CDR3 region is CASSPAGRVETQYL.